Listed here are 26 T cell receptor beta chains from one sample, sequenced in a study of vaccination and CD4 T cells after COVID-19. Stated treatment: roughly 11-day PBMC culture with coronavirus spike peptide pools or control peptides (ViraFEST assay). What these receptors recognize is not known. The Oncomine TCR Beta short-read assay was applied to DNA of cultured CD4+ T cells. Using its own MiXCR run on the PCR reads, TCRdb lists one record per CDR3 protein. In the table there are several thousand distinct CDR3 sequences, less than 50% of which are singletons. Sequencing input: CD4+ T cells from blood, cultured in vitro. All receptors derive from a human donor who had recovered from COVID-19.

The chain employs TRBV6-5 and TRBJ2-7, with D unclear. The CDR3 spans 15 residues. CDR1 is MNHEY and CDR2 is SVGAGI in the germline V gene. Trimming left V 3 bases short and J 6 bases short, with 18 bases between. CDR3 sequence (DNA): TGTGCCAGCAGTTATGGTAGGGCCAACCGAGGCGAGCAGTACTTC. Protein product: CASSYGRANRGEQYF.

The rearrangement uses TRBV2 and TRBJ2-1; 7 bases map to TRBD2. Germline CDR1 SNHLY, CDR2 FYNNEI. This CDR3 contains 19 residues. V was pared by 5 bases and J by 0 bases, with 16 bases of the junction left unmatched. The CDR3 sequence: CASSPWGGDLKSSYNEQFF. In DNA, the CDR3 is TGTGCCAGCAGTCCGTGGGGGGGGGATTTGAAGAGCTCCTACAATGAGCAGTTCTTC.

V is TRBV20-1 and J is TRBJ2-7, with D possibly called TRBD1 or TRBD2 (6 bases each). V dropped 6 bases and J dropped 2 bases, with 14 bases sitting between them. The germline gives CDR1 DFQATT, CDR2 SNEGSKA (reference sequence). The CDR3 totals 13 residues. The CDR3 DNA reads TGCAGTGCCGATCTAGGGGGGACCTACGAGCAGTACTTC. The encoded protein is CSADLGGTYEQYF.

The chain is built from TRBV7-8 and TRBJ2-1, with TRBD2 matching over 11 bases. CDR1 and CDR2 from the germline V gene are SGHVS and FQNEAQ. This CDR3 is built from 20 residues. The V and J ends lost 5 bases and 0 bases, in that order; junction bases with no gene match: 15. CDR3 protein: CASSRLLAGDLKGSYNEQFF. The DNA for the CDR3 is TGTGCCAGCAGCAGATTACTAGCGGGAGATCTAAAGGGCTCCTACAATGAGCAGTTCTTC.

This chain connects TRBV12-3 or TRBV12-4 to TRBJ2-5; TRBD2 aligns across 13 bases. This CDR3 spans 19 amino acids. V trimming: 0 bases; J trimming: 7 bases; junction bases outside the gene matches: 14. CDR3 sequence (DNA): TGTGCCAGCAGTTTAGCCGGGACTAGCGGGGTGGCCCGGGCGGGGACCCAGTACTTC. This codes for CASSLAGTSGVARAGTQYF.

This clonotype occurred a few times. The V and J genes are TRBV7-2 and TRBJ1-1; 7 bases line up with TRBD1. Germline CDR1 reads SGHTA; CDR2 reads FQGNSA. The CDR3 has 14 residues. V dropped 1 base and J dropped 7; count of bases not matched to a gene: 6. CDR3 nucleotides: TGTGCCAGCAGCTTAGACGGGCAGGGGGTTGAAGCTTTCTTT. The encoded protein is CASSLDGQGVEAFF.

This chain uses TRBV2 with TRBJ1-3; D is undetermined. Germline V CDR1 and CDR2: SNHLY, FYNNEI. Deletions cut 2 bases from V and 8 bases from J, with 7 bases between. This CDR3 is 12 amino acids long. The CDR3 here is CASSESVYTIYF. The CDR3 region has the DNA TGTGCCAGCAGTGAATCGGTGTACACCATATATTTT.

This clonotype is large in the sample. This chain connects TRBV15 to TRBJ1-1; no definite D call. The germline gives CDR1 LNHNV, CDR2 YYDKDF (reference sequence). Deletions cut 0 bases from V and 1 base from J, with 6 bases between. This CDR3 is 14 amino acids long. In DNA, the CDR3 is TGTGCCACCAGCAGAGAAGGTGCGAACACTGAAGCTTTCTTT. Protein product: CATSREGANTEAFF.

The chain employs TRBV6-5 and TRBJ1-5; a possible D gene is TRBD1 (6 bases). Trimming stripped 0 bases from V and 4 bases from J, with 10 bases between. Germline CDR1 is MNHEY and CDR2 is SVGAGI. The CDR3 sequence is 15 residues long. The DNA for the CDR3 is TGTGCCAGCAGTTACTCTAGGACAGCTAATCAGCCCCAGCATTTT. This translates into CASSYSRTANQPQHF.

The rearrangement uses TRBV7-2 and TRBJ1-1; D is unresolved. The ends were cut back, 1 base at V and 4 bases at J, with 13 bases in the middle. Germline CDR1 and CDR2: SGHTA and FQGNSA. The CDR3 loop spans 15 amino acids. The CDR3 DNA reads as TGTGCCAGCAGCTTAGTACTGGTCCGAGGCACTGAAGCTTTCTTT. Translated, it gives CASSLVLVRGTEAFF. The variable domain in full, completed from reference TRBV7-2 and TRBJ1-1, reads GAGVSQSPSNKVTEKGKDVELRCDPISGHTALYWYRQSLGQGLEFLIYFQGNSAPDKSGLPSDRFSAERTGGSVSTLTIQRTQQEDSAVYLCASSLVLVRGTEAFFGQGTRLTVV.

The V and J genes are TRBV7-8 and TRBJ2-1, with 10 nucleotides matching TRBD1. Trimming cost V 5 bases and J 7 bases; bases outside gene matches: 14. This CDR3 is 17 amino acids long. Germline CDR1 reads SGHVS; CDR2 reads FQNEAQ. The CDR3 DNA sequence: TGTGCCAGCAGCCCAAGACCAGGACAGGGGGTTCGTAATGAGCAGTTCTTC. Its protein product is CASSPRPGQGVRNEQFF.

This clonotype has a handful of counts. The J gene is TRBJ1-2, the V gene TRBV10-1; perhaps TRBD1 as D (5 bases). The CDR3 length is 13 residues. Per the germline V gene, CDR1 is WNHNN and CDR2 is SYGVQD (reference sequence). The V end was cut by 4 bases, the J end by 3 bases, with 9 bases between. The CDR3 sequence is CASSATGDYGYTF. As DNA, the CDR3 is TGCGCCAGCAGTGCAACAGGAGACTATGGCTACACCTTC.

This clonotype has a handful of counts. This chain connects TRBV6-1 to TRBJ1-2; 9 nucleotides align to TRBD1. This CDR3 spans 15 amino acids. The germline V gene has CDR1 MNHNS and CDR2 SASEGT. V trimming: 5 bases; J trimming: 4 bases; junction bases outside the gene matches: 8. The CDR3 loop reads CASSLTGGSSYGYTF. CDR3 nucleotides: TGTGCCAGCAGTCTGACAGGGGGTAGTAGCTATGGCTACACCTTC.

This clonotype is medium-sized in the sample. This sequence joins TRBV7-3 and TRBJ2-2; TRBD2 is a possible D gene (7 bases). V lost 5 bases to trimming and J lost 5 bases, with 21 bases between them. The CDR3 extends over 17 amino acids. CDR1 is SGHTA and CDR2 is FQGTGA in the germline V gene. The CDR3 loop is CASSRGGGGSGTGELFF. CDR3 sequence (DNA): TGTGCCAGCAGCCGAGGGGGGGGCGGGAGCGGAACCGGGGAGCTGTTTTTT.

The V and J genes are TRBV4-1 and TRBJ2-3; 10 bases fit TRBD2. The ends lost 0 bases at V and 9 bases at J; junction bases unmatched: 6. The CDR3 is 15 amino acids. CDR1 MGHRA and CDR2 YSYEKL come from the germline V gene. CDR3 protein: CASSQDSGGIETQYF. CDR3 bases: TGCGCCAGCAGCCAAGATAGCGGGGGGATCGAGACGCAGTATTTT.

This chain uses TRBV30 with TRBJ1-5, with 8 bases lining up with TRBD1. The germline V gene encodes CDR1 GTSNPN and CDR2 SVGIG (reference sequence). CDR3 length equals 14 residues. Unmatched junction bases numbered 10, after V lost 4 bases and J lost 8 bases. The CDR3 here is CAWNAQGAQKPQHF. The DNA for the CDR3 is TGTGCCTGGAATGCGCAGGGGGCGCAGAAGCCCCAGCATTTT.

The V and J genes are TRBV19 and TRBJ1-1, with 11 bases lining up with TRBD1. With V trimmed by 3 bases and J by 5 bases, 2 bases remained unmatched. CDR1 is LNHDA, CDR2 SQIVND, per germline (reference sequence). The CDR3 is 14 residues long. The CDR3 DNA reads TGTGCCAGTAGTATGGACAGGGGGCGGACTGAAGCTTTCTTT. This sequence encodes CASSMDRGRTEAFF.

The J gene is TRBJ2-3, the V gene TRBV7-9; 8 nucleotides match TRBD1. This CDR3 has 19 residues. Germline assignment: CDR1 SEHNR and CDR2 FQNEAQ (reference sequence). V was pared by 7 bases and J by 2 bases, with 20 bases of the junction left unmatched. The CDR3 sequence is CASTSPQRTGLGDTDTQYF. The CDR3 region has the DNA TGTGCCAGCACCTCCCCGCAGAGGACAGGGTTAGGGGACACAGATACGCAGTATTTT. The full variable domain, with the rest looked up from reference TRBV7-9 and TRBJ2-3, is DTGVSQNPRHKITKRGQNVTFRCDPISEHNRLYWYRQTLGQGPEFLTYFQNEAQLEKSRLLSDRFSAERPKGSFSTLEIQRTEQGDSAMYLCASTSPQRTGLGDTDTQYFGPGTRLTVL.

This chain links TRBV6-5 with TRBJ2-7, with unresolved D. Germline values: CDR1 MNHEY, CDR2 SVGAGI. The CDR3 has 11 residues. V lost 1 base, J lost 6 bases, and 4 bases lay in between. DNA for the CDR3: TGTGCCAGCAGTTACTTACTCGAGCAGTACTTC. Translation gives CASSYLLEQYF.

The CDR3 loop reads CASSWTGLQPQHF. The CDR3 region has the DNA TGTGCCAGCAGCTGGACAGGTCTTCAGCCCCAGCATTTT. The genes are TRBV12-3 or TRBV12-4 and TRBJ1-5, with 7 positions matching TRBD1. The CDR3 has 13 amino acids. The trim removed 6 bases at V and 6 bases at J, leaving 5 bases unmatched.

This clonotype was found a few times. This sequence joins TRBV10-1 and TRBJ2-5, with D hard to call. Germline V CDR1 and CDR2: WNHNN, SYGVQD (reference sequence). V was shortened by 4 bases and J by 7 bases, with 13 bases between the two germline ends. The length of the CDR3 is 13 residues. CDR3 bases: TGCGCCAGCAGTGCTATGGTATCCGGGACCCAGTACTTC. Its protein is CASSAMVSGTQYF.

The chain is built from TRBV24-1 and TRBJ2-7, with D perhaps TRBD1 or TRBD2 (5 bases each). CDR3 length equals 15 residues. Trimming removed 3 bases from V and 2 bases from J, with 13 bases in between. Germline loops: CDR1 KGHDR, CDR2 SFDVKD. The CDR3 coding sequence is TGTGCCACCAGTGATAAAGGGACGGAAGCCTACGAGCAGTACTTC. It is translated as CATSDKGTEAYEQYF.

This sequence joins TRBV4-3 and TRBJ1-2; a possible D gene is TRBD1 (5 bases). The V and J ends lost 0 bases and 7 bases respectively, with 15 bases between them. This CDR3 comprises 15 residues. Germline CDR1 and CDR2: LGHNA and YSLEER. This chain's CDR3 is CASSQDLFEGRGYTF. The CDR3 nucleotides read TGCGCCAGCAGCCAAGATTTGTTCGAGGGGCGTGGCTACACCTTC.

This clonotype showed up just a few times. The CDR3 DNA follows: TGCAGCGTTGAGAAGACAGGGGGTCACACTGAAGCTTTCTTT. Translated, it gives CSVEKTGGHTEAFF. This sequence joins TRBV29-1 and TRBJ1-1; 9 nucleotides line up with TRBD1. In germline, CDR1 is SQVTM, CDR2 ANQGSEA. The junction had 5 bases not matched to a gene; V was cut back by 3 bases and J by 3 bases. CDR3 length: 14 residues.

The V gene is TRBV19, the J gene TRBJ2-5, with 7 bases fitting TRBD1. J was trimmed by 5 bases and V by 5 bases; bases with no gene match: 11. From germline, CDR1 is LNHDA and CDR2 SQIVND (reference sequence). The CDR3 covers 15 residues. The CDR3 loop is CASSPSTGLWETQYF. The CDR3 DNA is TGTGCCAGTAGTCCCTCGACAGGGCTTTGGGAGACCCAGTACTTC.

The CDR3 DNA follows: TGTGCCAGCAGTTACGAGGGTCGGGGAACTGAAGCTTTCTTT. It yields the protein CASSYEGRGTEAFF. The chain is built from TRBV6-5 and TRBJ1-1, with D unresolved. The CDR3 is 14 residues long. Germline V gene sequence: CDR1 MNHEY, CDR2 SVGAGI. V was shortened by 2 bases and J by 5 bases, with 12 bases between the two germline ends.